This T cell receptor beta chain was recorded in a study of immune heterogeneity within non-small cell lung tumors. Bulk tumor genomic DNA was the template, and each sample received 600 to 700 ng. Taken during surgery, several biopsies per primary tumor were spaced as far apart as possible within the tumor mass. Before undergoing curative surgery, patients had newly diagnosed non-small cell lung cancer that was untreated. The V gene's germline CDR1 is SGHNT and CDR2 YENEEA. Trimming removed 2 bases at V and 1 base at J, with 5 bases between. The CDR3 runs to 14 residues. This clonotype was counted at least ten times. The authors amplified TCR beta CDR3 by multiplex PCR with 32 V and 13 J primers. MiXCR, run by TCRdb on the multiplex PCR reads, gives a single entry per CDR3 protein. The sample gives roughly 9,700 distinct CDR3 sequences, under 20% of which show up once; about 4% is in the top ten.

The sequenced material came from lung tumor tissue. The clonotype comes from a man in his forties or fifties with non-small cell lung cancer. The V gene is TRBV11-3, the J gene TRBJ2-2; the D is unclear. DNA for the CDR3: TGTGCCAGCAGCTTACTGCTGAACACCGGGGAGCTGTTTTTT. The encoded protein is CASSLLLNTGELFF.